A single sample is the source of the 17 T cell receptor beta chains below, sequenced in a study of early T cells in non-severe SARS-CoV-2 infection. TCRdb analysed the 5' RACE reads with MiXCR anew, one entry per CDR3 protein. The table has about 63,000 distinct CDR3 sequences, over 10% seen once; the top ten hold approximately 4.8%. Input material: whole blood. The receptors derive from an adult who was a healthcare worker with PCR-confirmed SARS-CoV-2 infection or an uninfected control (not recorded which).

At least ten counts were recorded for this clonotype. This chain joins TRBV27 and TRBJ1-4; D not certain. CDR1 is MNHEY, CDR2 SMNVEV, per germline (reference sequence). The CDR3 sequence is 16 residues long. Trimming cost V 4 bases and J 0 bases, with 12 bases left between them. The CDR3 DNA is TGTGCCAGCAGTTCCTATCAGCTTGCAACTAATGAAAAACTGTTTTTT. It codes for CASSSYQLATNEKLFF.

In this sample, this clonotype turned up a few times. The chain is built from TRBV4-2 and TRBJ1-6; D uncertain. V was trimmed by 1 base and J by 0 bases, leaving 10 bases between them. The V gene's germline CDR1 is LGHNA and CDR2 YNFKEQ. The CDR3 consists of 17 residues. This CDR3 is CASSQGLTDSYNSPLHF. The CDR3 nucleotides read TGTGCCAGCAGCCAAGGCCTGACCGACTCCTATAATTCACCCCTCCACTTT.

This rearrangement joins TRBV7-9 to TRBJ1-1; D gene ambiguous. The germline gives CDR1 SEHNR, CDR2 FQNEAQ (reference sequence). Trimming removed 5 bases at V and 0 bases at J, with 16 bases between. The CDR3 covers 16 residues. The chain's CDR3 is CASSPQRSIMNTEAFF. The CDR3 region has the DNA TGTGCCAGCAGCCCCCAGAGGTCGATCATGAACACTGAAGCTTTCTTT.

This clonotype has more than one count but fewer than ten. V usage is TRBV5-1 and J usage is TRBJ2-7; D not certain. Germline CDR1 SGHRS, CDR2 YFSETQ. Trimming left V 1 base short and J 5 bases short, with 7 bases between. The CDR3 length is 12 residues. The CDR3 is CASSLSLNEQYF. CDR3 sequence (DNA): TGCGCCAGCAGCTTGTCACTGAACGAGCAGTACTTC.

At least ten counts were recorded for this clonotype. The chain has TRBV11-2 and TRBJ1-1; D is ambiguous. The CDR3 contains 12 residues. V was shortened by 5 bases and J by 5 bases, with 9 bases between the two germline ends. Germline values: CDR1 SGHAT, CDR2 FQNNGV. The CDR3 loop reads CASSKVGTEAFF. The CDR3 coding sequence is TGTGCCAGCAGCAAGGTGGGGACTGAAGCTTTCTTT.

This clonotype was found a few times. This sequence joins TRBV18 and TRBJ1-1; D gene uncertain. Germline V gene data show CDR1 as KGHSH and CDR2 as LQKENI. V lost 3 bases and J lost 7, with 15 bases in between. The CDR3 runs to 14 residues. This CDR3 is CASSPSGDQYEAFF. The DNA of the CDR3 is TGTGCCAGCTCACCGTCCGGAGACCAATATGAAGCTTTCTTT.

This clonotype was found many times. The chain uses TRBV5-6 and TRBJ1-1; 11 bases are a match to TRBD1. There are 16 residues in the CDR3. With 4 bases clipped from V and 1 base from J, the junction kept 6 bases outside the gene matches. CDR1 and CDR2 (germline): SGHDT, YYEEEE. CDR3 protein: CASSPRTGGANTEAFF. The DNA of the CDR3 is TGTGCCAGCAGCCCCAGGACAGGGGGCGCGAACACTGAAGCTTTCTTT. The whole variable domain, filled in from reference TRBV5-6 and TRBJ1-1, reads DAGVTQSPTHLIKTRGQQVTLRCSPKSGHDTVSWYQQALGQGPQFIFQYYEEEERQRGNFPDRFSGHQFPNYSSELNVNALLLGDSALYLCASSPRTGGANTEAFFGQGTRLTVV.

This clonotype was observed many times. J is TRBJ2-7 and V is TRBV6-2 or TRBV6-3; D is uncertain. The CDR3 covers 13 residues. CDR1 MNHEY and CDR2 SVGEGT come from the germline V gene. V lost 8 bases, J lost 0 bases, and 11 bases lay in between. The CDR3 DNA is TGTGCCAGCTTGACAAGAAGCTCCTACGAGCAGTACTTC. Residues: CASLTRSSYEQYF.

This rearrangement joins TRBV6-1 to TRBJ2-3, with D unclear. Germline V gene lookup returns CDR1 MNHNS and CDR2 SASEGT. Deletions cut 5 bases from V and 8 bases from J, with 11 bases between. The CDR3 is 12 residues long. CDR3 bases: TGTGCCAGCAGTTCCCCGGAAGGTACGCAGTATTTT. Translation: CASSSPEGTQYF.

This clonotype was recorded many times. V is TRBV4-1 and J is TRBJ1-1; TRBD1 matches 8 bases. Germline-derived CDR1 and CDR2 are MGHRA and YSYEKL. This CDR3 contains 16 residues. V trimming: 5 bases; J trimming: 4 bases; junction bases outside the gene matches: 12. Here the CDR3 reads CASSRKPATGGTEAFF. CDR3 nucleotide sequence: TGCGCCAGCAGCAGAAAACCCGCAACAGGGGGCACTGAAGCTTTCTTT.

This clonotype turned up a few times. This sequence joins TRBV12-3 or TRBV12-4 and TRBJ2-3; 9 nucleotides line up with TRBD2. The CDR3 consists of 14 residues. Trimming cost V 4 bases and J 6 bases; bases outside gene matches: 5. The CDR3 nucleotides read TGTGCCAGCAGTTCAGCGGGGGGCCTTGATACGCAGTATTTT. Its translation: CASSSAGGLDTQYF.

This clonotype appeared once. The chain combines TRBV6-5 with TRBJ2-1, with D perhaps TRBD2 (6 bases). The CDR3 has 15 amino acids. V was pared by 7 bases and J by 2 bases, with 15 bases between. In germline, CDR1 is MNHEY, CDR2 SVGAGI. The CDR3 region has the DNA TGTGCCAGCACTAGTGGGACTCGGGCCTACAATGAGCAGTTCTTC. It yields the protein CASTSGTRAYNEQFF.

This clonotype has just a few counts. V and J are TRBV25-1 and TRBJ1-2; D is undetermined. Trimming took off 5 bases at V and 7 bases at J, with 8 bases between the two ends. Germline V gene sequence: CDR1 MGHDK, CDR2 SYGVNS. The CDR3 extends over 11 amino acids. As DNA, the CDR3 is TGTGCCAGCAGTCTGGGTCTTGGCTACACCTTC. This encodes CASSLGLGYTF.

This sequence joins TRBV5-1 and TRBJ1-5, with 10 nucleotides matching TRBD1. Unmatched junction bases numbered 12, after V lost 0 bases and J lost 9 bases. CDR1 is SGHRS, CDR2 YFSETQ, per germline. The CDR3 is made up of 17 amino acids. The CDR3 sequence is CASSLGGTGDWKRPQHF. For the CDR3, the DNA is TGCGCCAGCAGCTTGGGAGGGACAGGGGACTGGAAGAGGCCCCAGCATTTT.

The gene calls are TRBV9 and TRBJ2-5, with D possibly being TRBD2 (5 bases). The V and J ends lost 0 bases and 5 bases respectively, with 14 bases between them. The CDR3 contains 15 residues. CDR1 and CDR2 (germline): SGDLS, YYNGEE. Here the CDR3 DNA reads TGTGCCAGCAGCGTAGGGGCTAGCTTCAGGGAGACCCAGTACTTC. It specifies CASSVGASFRETQYF.

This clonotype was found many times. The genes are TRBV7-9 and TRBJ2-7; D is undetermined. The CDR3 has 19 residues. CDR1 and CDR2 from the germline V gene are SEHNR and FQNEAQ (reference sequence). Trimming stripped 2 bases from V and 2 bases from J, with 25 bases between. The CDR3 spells CASSLQNMAARRNTYEQYF. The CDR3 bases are TGTGCCAGCAGCTTACAGAACATGGCAGCCAGACGGAATACCTACGAGCAGTACTTC.

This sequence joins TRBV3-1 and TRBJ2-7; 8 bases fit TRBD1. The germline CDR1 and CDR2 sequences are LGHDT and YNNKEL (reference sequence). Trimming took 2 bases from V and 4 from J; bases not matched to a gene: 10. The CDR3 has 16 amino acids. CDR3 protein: CASSQRRTGSIYEQYF. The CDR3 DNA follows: TGTGCCAGCAGCCAACGTCGGACAGGGAGTATTTACGAGCAGTACTTC.